This T cell receptor (beta chain) was documented in a study of neurological immune-mediated disorders. Each CDR3 protein gets one entry after TCRdb re-called the 5' RACE reads with MiXCR. The sample shows tens of thousands of distinct CDR3 sequences, around a tenth of them seen only once. With 5 bases removed from V and 2 bases from J, the gap between germline ends came to 11 bases. The CDR3 covers 13 residues. Germline CDR1 is SQVTM and CDR2 is ANQGSEA. The table lists this clonotype with many counts. The TCR was taken from a middle-aged man in good health. What was sequenced was PBMCs. The chain is built from TRBV29-1 and TRBJ2-3, with D hard to call. The DNA for the CDR3 is TGCAGCGTTCGCCCGCAGTACACAGATACGCAGTATTTT. Its protein is CSVRPQYTDTQYF.